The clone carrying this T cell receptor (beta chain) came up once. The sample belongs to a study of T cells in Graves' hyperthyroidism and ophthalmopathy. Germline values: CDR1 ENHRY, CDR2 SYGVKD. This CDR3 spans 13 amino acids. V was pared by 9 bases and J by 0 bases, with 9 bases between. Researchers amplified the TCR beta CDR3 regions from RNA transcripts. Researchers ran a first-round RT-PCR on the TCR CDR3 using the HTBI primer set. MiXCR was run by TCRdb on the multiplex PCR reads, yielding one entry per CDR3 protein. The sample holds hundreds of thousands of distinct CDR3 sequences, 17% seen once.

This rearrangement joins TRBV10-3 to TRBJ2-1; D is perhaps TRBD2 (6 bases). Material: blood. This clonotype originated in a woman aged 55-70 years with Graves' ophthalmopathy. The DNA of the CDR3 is TGTGCCATACGGGGGAGCTCCTACAATGAGCAGTTCTTC. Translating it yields CAIRGSSYNEQFF.